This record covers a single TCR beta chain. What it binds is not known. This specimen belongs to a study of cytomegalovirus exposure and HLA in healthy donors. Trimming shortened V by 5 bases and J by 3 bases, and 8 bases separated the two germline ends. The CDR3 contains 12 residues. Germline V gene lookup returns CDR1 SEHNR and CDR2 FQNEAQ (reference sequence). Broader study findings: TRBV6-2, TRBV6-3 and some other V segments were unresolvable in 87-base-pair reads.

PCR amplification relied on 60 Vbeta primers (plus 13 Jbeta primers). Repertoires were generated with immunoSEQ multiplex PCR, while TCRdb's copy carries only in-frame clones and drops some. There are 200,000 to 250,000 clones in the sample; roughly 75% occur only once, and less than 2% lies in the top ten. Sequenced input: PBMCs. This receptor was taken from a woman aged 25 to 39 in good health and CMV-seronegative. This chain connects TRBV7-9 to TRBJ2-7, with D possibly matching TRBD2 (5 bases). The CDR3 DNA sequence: TGTGCCAGCAGCGCGGGCCTCTACGAGCAGTACTTC. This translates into CASSAGLYEQYF.